A selection of T cell receptor beta chains follows, all from one sample in a study of T-cell memory formation after mild COVID-19. TCRdb fed the 5' RACE reads into MiXCR, producing one record per CDR3 protein. The repertoire has some 440,000 distinct CDR3 sequences, about 23% of them found once; the top ten carry approximately 12%. Material for sequencing was PBMCs or a T cell subset sorted from them (not recorded which). These receptors all stem from an adult woman who had mild COVID-19 (a few samples of this study predate the infection). Cell type and time point are not known. Each CDR3 is given with its conserved first and last residue. A D gene is named only where the DNA matches it firmly. Expanded clones are given a class, and other clones once, few, many or no size at all.

clone_size	j_call	v_call	d_call	cdr3_aa	cdr3_nt
few	TRBJ2-5	TRBV30	TRBD2	CAWSRTSRETQYF	TGTGCCTGGAGCAGGACTAGCAGGGAGACCCAGTACTTC
-	TRBJ2-1	TRBV2	-	CASSGLRPGTLNNEQFF	TGTGCCAGCAGTGGACTACGTCCCGGGACACTTAACAATGAGCAGTTCTTC
few	TRBJ2-7	TRBV5-1	-	CASSPTGSPYEQYF	TGCGCCAGCAGCCCGACAGGTTCCCCCTACGAGCAGTACTTC
-	TRBJ2-7	TRBV7-8	-	CASSSGGVYEQYF	TGTGCCAGCAGCTCCGGAGGCGTCTACGAGCAGTACTTC
-	TRBJ2-5	TRBV7-2	-	CASSLSSTRETQYF	TGTGCCAGCAGCTTATCATCGACTAGAGAGACCCAGTACTTC
few	TRBJ2-5	TRBV7-8	TRBD2	CASSLRGLAGPKKETQYF	TGTGCCAGCAGCTTAAGGGGTCTAGCGGGCCCCAAAAAAGAGACCCAGTACTTC
-	TRBJ1-5	TRBV7-8	-	CASSLTALYSNQPQHF	TGTGCCAGCAGCTTAACAGCACTGTATAGCAATCAGCCCCAGCATTTT
few	TRBJ1-5	TRBV6-1	-	CASSDRGFNQPQHF	TGTGCCAGCAGTGATCGGGGGTTCAATCAGCCCCAGCATTTT
-	TRBJ1-6	TRBV7-2	-	CASSLVGGQSYNSPLHF	TGTGCCAGCAGCTTAGTCGGGGGGCAATCCTATAATTCACCCCTCCACTTT
-	TRBJ2-5	TRBV3-1	-	CASSQAGIRETQYF	TGTGCCAGCAGCCAAGCAGGGATACGGGAGACCCAGTACTTC
-	TRBJ1-2	TRBV20-1	-	CSASIGVAPDGYTF	TGCAGTGCTAGCATTGGTGTGGCGCCGGATGGCTACACCTTC
once	TRBJ2-3	TRBV7-8	-	CASSRTGTRSTDTQYF	TGTGCCAGCAGCCGCACCGGGACAAGAAGCACAGATACGCAGTATTTT
-	TRBJ2-7	TRBV2	-	CASGAGTYEQYF	TGTGCCAGCGGGGCGGGGACCTACGAGCAGTACTTC
-	TRBJ1-3	TRBV5-1	-	CASSLGGLPSGNTIYF	TGCGCCAGCAGCTTGGGGGGGCTCCCCTCTGGAAACACCATATATTTT
-	TRBJ2-3	TRBV15	TRBD2	CATSRFRTSGGEGTDTQYF	TGTGCCACCAGCAGATTTAGGACTAGCGGGGGGGAGGGCACAGATACGCAGTATTTT
-	TRBJ2-7	TRBV5-4	TRBD2	CASSRLAGGYYEQYF	TGTGCCAGCAGCCGACTAGCGGGGGGGTACTACGAGCAGTACTTC
few	TRBJ1-4	TRBV29-1	TRBD1	CSARTGFGEKLFF	TGCAGCGCTAGGACAGGGTTCGGGGAAAAACTGTTTTTT
-	TRBJ1-5	TRBV7-2	-	CASSPEGTSNQPQHF	TGTGCCAGCAGCCCAGAGGGGACCAGCAATCAGCCCCAGCATTTT
-	TRBJ2-2	TRBV29-1	-	CSVEVLGVGLTGELFF	TGCAGCGTTGAAGTTTTGGGGGTCGGGCTCACCGGGGAGCTGTTTTTT
-	TRBJ2-7	TRBV6-2/TRBV6-3	-	CASSYSRIYEQYF	TGTGCCAGCAGTTACTCGAGGATTTACGAGCAGTACTTC
-	TRBJ1-1	TRBV5-1	TRBD1	CASSRQGDIEAFF	TGCGCCAGCAGTCGACAGGGGGATATTGAAGCTTTCTTT
-	TRBJ2-3	TRBV5-1	-	CASSSDWGDTQYF	TGCGCCAGCAGCTCGGACTGGGGAGATACGCAGTATTTT
once	TRBJ1-1	TRBV29-1	-	CSVTPLMNTEAFF	TGCAGCGTGACCCCACTCATGAACACTGAAGCTTTCTTT
-	TRBJ1-1	TRBV19	-	CASSIQQNTEAFF	TGTGCCAGTAGTATTCAACAGAACACTGAAGCTTTCTTT
-	TRBJ2-3	TRBV20-1	-	CSAPTQGTDTQYF	TGCAGTGCTCCAACTCAGGGGACAGATACGCAGTATTTT